This T cell receptor beta chain was observed in a study of cytomegalovirus exposure and HLA in healthy donors. V dropped 7 bases and J dropped 4; count of bases not matched to a gene: 13. Germline values: CDR1 LNHDA, CDR2 SQIVND (reference sequence). The CDR3 is 15 residues long. PCR involved 60 Vbeta and 13 Jbeta primers. The table came from immunoSEQ multiplex PCR; TCRdb's copy has only in-frame clones and leaves some out. The sample has about 190,000 clones; roughly 80% are singletons. Sample: PBMCs. This chain uses TRBV19 with TRBJ2-7; 7 bases fit TRBD1. This TCR was sampled from a woman aged 25 to 39 in good health and CMV-seropositive. CDR3 in amino acids: CASTRRLGRGYEQYF. CDR3 sequence (DNA): TGTGCCAGTACCCGTCGTCTAGGCAGGGGGTACGAGCAGTACTTC.